The source of this T cell receptor (beta chain) is a study of blood T cell repertoires in COVID-19. Study-level background: From the United States, Italy and Spain came samples of acute and convalescent COVID-19. T cells, B-cell-depleted T cells, or PBMCs provided the cDNA or gDNA that served as material.

The CDR3 has 14 amino acids. Germline CDR1 reads MNHNS; CDR2 reads SASEGT. V shed 3 bases and J shed 8 bases, with 11 bases lying between them. This clone has just a few counts. The assay was immunoSEQ multiplex PCR, and TCRdb's table has in-frame clones only and misses some. Here the sample spans tens of thousands of clones, about four fifths being singletons. The sequenced sample was peripheral blood. The sequence was collected from a human donor with acute or convalescent COVID-19. The donor label of this sample is uncertain. The J gene is TRBJ1-6, the V gene TRBV6-1; D gene ambiguous. The CDR3 sequence is CASSDMSFYSPLHF. CDR3 sequence (DNA): TGTGCCAGCAGTGACATGAGTTTTTATTCACCCCTCCACTTT.